This TCR beta chain was retrieved from a study of blood T cell repertoires in COVID-19. Overall study context: Samples representing acute and convalescent COVID-19 were sourced from the United States, Italy and Spain. T cells, B-cell-depleted T cells, or PBMCs supplied cDNA or gDNA.

Authors' data handling: Amplified reference gene primers provided the basis for estimating nucleated cell counts. Data came from immunoSEQ multiplex PCR; TCRdb stores just in-frame clones and leaves some out. V, J and clone size are taken as reported in that table, and D and trimming were inferred from the DNA itself. In the table there are 150,000 or so clones, around 84% of which are singletons. Germline V gene lookup returns CDR1 SGHTA and CDR2 FQGNSA. The CDR3 has 13 amino acids. Trimming removed 3 bases at V and 6 bases at J, with 12 bases between. The receptor was derived from a human donor with acute or convalescent COVID-19. The donor label of this sample is uncertain. This rearrangement joins TRBV7-2 to TRBJ2-7, with D possibly matching TRBD2 (5 bases). Sequenced material: peripheral blood. CDR3 nucleotides: TGTGCCAGCAGCTTCCACCGCAGCGGCGAGCAGTACTTC. This translates into CASSFHRSGEQYF.